The 16 T cell receptor beta chains reported below all come from one sample, sequenced in a study of blood T cell repertoires in COVID-19. The method was immunoSEQ multiplex PCR; TCRdb's version includes in-frame clones alone and lacks a portion of them. The sample lists over 250,000 clones, about 90% seen once, with 2.6% in the top ten. Material for sequencing was peripheral blood. Receptors originate from a person aged 18 to 35 with COVID-19, enrolled during active disease.

V and J are TRBV27 and TRBJ1-2, with TRBD1 identical over 9 bases. Germline-derived CDR1 and CDR2 are MNHEY and SMNVEV (reference sequence). This CDR3 has 13 amino acids. J was trimmed by 8 bases and V by 6 bases; bases with no gene match: 7. The DNA of the CDR3 is TGTGCCAGCAGCCAACAGGGGGCTGGGGGCTACACCTTC. It yields the protein CASSQQGAGGYTF.

The chain employs TRBV19 and TRBJ2-7; TRBD2 matches 9 bases. V was pared by 3 bases and J by 3 bases, with 6 bases of the junction left unmatched. The CDR3 sequence is 15 residues long. From germline, CDR1 is LNHDA and CDR2 SQIVND (reference sequence). CDR3 in DNA: TGTGCCAGTAGTATCGTAGCGGGAGAAGGCTACGAGCAGTACTTC. This sequence encodes CASSIVAGEGYEQYF.

V is TRBV30 and J is TRBJ1-1; perhaps TRBD1 as D (5 bases). The germline gives CDR1 GTSNPN, CDR2 SVGIG (reference sequence). CDR3 size: 14 residues. Trimming took off 3 bases at V and 1 base at J, with 12 bases between the two ends. CDR3 in amino acids: CAWSPGGANTEAFF. The CDR3 DNA sequence: TGTGCCTGGAGCCCGGGGGGAGCGAACACTGAAGCTTTCTTT.

This chain uses TRBV6-2 or TRBV6-3 with TRBJ1-2; 7 nucleotides agree with TRBD1. CDR3 length: 16 residues. Germline CDR1 reads MNHEY; CDR2 reads SVGEGT. Trimming took 0 bases from V and 7 from J; bases not matched to a gene: 11. CDR3 protein: CASSYSMTGLESGYTF. The CDR3 region has the DNA TGTGCCAGCAGTTACTCGATGACAGGGCTTGAGAGTGGCTACACCTTC.

The chain is built from TRBV2 and TRBJ2-5; D remains ambiguous. Trimming removed 7 bases from V and 1 base from J, with 10 bases in between. Germline CDR1 is SNHLY and CDR2 is FYNNEI. The CDR3 covers 13 residues. The CDR3 spells CASTLMSQETQYF. CDR3 in DNA: TGTGCCAGCACCCTTATGAGCCAAGAGACCCAGTACTTC.

V and J are TRBV6-5 and TRBJ1-3; 10 bases align to TRBD1. This CDR3 comprises 15 residues. Trimming cost V 6 bases and J 2 bases; bases outside gene matches: 4. Per germline, CDR1 MNHEY and CDR2 SVGAGI. Written as DNA, the CDR3 is TGTGCCAGCAGGAGCGGACAGGGGGCTGGAAACACCATATATTTT. Protein product: CASRSGQGAGNTIYF.

J is TRBJ2-3 and V is TRBV9; D possibly corresponds to TRBD2 (5 bases). CDR1 and CDR2 (germline): SGDLS, YYNGEE. The CDR3 has 15 amino acids. Trimming stripped 2 bases from V and 0 bases from J, with 10 bases between. The CDR3 loop reads CASSVSAGSTDTQYF. CDR3 DNA: TGTGCCAGCAGCGTTTCCGCGGGTAGCACAGATACGCAGTATTTT.

The chain uses TRBV15 and TRBJ1-4; D might be TRBD1 (6 bases). The germline gives CDR1 LNHNV, CDR2 YYDKDF (reference sequence). The V and J ends lost 5 bases and 5 bases respectively, with 15 bases between them. The CDR3 covers 15 residues. This CDR3 reads CATSPRTATNEKLFF. In DNA form, the CDR3 reads TGTGCCACCAGCCCCAGGACAGCCACAAATGAAAAACTGTTTTTT.

The V and J genes are TRBV29-1 and TRBJ2-3; 9 bases match TRBD1. From germline, CDR1 is SQVTM and CDR2 ANQGSEA. The CDR3 has 14 residues. Trimming removed 4 bases from V and 7 bases from J; junction bases left unmatched: 9. The CDR3 region has the DNA TGCAGCGTTGTCTCGACAGGGGGGGGAAATACGCAGTATTTT. Translating it yields CSVVSTGGGNTQYF.

CDR3 region: CASTKNPQGNIQYF. The DNA for the CDR3 is TGTGCCAGCACAAAGAACCCCCAGGGAAACATTCAGTACTTC. V and J are TRBV28 and TRBJ2-4; TRBD1 might be the D (5 bases). Germline assignment: CDR1 MDHEN and CDR2 SYDVKM. The CDR3 totals 14 residues. The V gene lost 7 bases and the J gene lost 6 bases, with 16 bases spanning the gap.

The chain joins TRBV28 to TRBJ1-4, with TRBD1 matching 7 bases. Trimming removed 5 bases from V and 1 base from J; junction bases left unmatched: 4. CDR1 MDHEN and CDR2 SYDVKM come from the germline V gene. The CDR3 sequence is 15 residues long. This CDR3 reads CASSESGGTNEKLFF. DNA of the CDR3: TGTGCCAGCAGTGAATCAGGGGGAACTAATGAAAAACTGTTTTTT. Variable domain in full (rest from reference TRBV28 and TRBJ1-4): DVKVTQSSRYLVKRTGEKVFLECVQDMDHENMFWYRQDPGLGLRLIYFSYDVKMKEKGDIPEGYSVSREKKERFSLILESASTNQTSMYLCASSESGGTNEKLFFGSGTQLSVL.

This sequence joins TRBV6-1 and TRBJ2-1, with 10 bases that match TRBD2. J was trimmed by 0 bases and V by 1 base; bases with no gene match: 9. Germline CDR1 MNHNS, CDR2 SASEGT. This CDR3 region has 19 residues. The CDR3 reads CASSEGLAGGSSSYNEQFF. Here the CDR3 DNA reads TGTGCCAGCAGTGAAGGATTAGCGGGAGGCTCCAGCTCCTACAATGAGCAGTTCTTC.

The rearrangement uses TRBV9 and TRBJ2-2; D call uncertain. The length of the CDR3 is 15 residues. V was pared by 3 bases and J by 8 bases, with 17 bases between. Germline assignment: CDR1 SGDLS and CDR2 YYNGEE. Here the CDR3 reads CASSASGSSMGELFF. The CDR3 nucleotides are TGTGCCAGCAGCGCGTCGGGTAGTTCGATGGGGGAGCTGTTTTTT.

This clone occurred a few times. The chain joins TRBV25-1 to TRBJ1-6; D possibly corresponds to TRBD1 (6 bases). The germline V gene has CDR1 MGHDK and CDR2 SYGVNS. CDR3 length: 14 residues. Trimming pared 5 bases from V and 8 bases from J, leaving 13 bases between. CDR3: CASSQQGRDSPLHF. DNA of the CDR3: TGTGCCAGCAGTCAACAGGGAAGAGATTCACCCCTCCACTTT.

This clone has just a few counts. This rearrangement joins TRBV19 to TRBJ1-5, with D uncertain. The CDR3 runs 14 residues. V shed 1 base and J shed 4 bases, with 8 bases lying between them. Germline V gives CDR1 LNHDA, CDR2 SQIVND (reference sequence). The CDR3 sequence is CASSIGRGNQPQHF. In DNA, the CDR3 is TGTGCCAGTAGTATAGGGAGAGGAAATCAGCCCCAGCATTTT.

The gene calls are TRBV12-5 and TRBJ1-1; D is ambiguous. Germline values: CDR1 LGHNT, CDR2 FRNRAP. V dropped 4 bases and J dropped 0 bases, with 6 bases sitting between them. CDR3 length equals 13 residues. The CDR3 sequence is CASGSRMNTEAFF. CDR3 DNA sequence: TGTGCTAGTGGTTCCAGAATGAACACTGAAGCTTTCTTT.